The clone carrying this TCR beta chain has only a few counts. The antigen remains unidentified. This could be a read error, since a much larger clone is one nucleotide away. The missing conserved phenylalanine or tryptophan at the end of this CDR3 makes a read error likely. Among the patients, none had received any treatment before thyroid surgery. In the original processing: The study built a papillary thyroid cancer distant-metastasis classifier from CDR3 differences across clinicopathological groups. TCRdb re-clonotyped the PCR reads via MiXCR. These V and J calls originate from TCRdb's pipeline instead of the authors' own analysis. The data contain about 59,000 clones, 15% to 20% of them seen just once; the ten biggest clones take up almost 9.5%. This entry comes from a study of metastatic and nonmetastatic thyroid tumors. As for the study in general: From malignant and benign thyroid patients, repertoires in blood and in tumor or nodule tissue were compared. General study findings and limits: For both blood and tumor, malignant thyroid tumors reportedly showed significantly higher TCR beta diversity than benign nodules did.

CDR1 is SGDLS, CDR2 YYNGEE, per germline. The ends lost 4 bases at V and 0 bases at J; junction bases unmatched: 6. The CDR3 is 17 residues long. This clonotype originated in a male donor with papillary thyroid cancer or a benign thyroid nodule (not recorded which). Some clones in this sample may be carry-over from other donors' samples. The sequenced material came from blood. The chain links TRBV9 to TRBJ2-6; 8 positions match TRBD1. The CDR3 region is CASSTDRESSGANVLTL. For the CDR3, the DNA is TGTGCCAGCAGCACGGACAGGGAGAGCTCTGGGGCCAACGTCCTGACTCTC.